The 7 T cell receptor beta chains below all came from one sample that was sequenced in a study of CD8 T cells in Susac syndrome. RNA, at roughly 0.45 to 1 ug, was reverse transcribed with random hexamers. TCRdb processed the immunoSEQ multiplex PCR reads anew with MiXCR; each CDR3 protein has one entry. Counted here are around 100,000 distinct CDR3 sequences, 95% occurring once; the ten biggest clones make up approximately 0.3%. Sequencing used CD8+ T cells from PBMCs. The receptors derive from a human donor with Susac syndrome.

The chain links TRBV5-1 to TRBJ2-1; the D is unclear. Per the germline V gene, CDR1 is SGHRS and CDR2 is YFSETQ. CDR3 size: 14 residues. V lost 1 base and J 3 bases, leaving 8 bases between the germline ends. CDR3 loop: CASSLPTGYNEQFF. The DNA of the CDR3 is TGCGCCAGCAGCTTGCCGACCGGCTACAATGAGCAGTTCTTC.

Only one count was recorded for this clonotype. The CDR3 DNA reads as TGTGCCAGCAGCTTAAGGGGAACCCTAGGAAAGCAAGAGACCCAGTACTTC. Its translation is CASSLRGTLGKQETQYF. This chain uses TRBV7-3 with TRBJ2-5; D unclear. The germline gives CDR1 SGHTA, CDR2 FQGTGA. Trimming took off 1 base at V and 2 bases at J, with 17 bases between the two ends. This CDR3 region has 17 residues.

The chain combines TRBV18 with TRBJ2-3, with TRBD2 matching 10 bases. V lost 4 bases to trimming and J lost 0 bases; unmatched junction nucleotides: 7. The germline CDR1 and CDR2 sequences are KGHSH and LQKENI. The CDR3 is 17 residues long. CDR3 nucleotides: TGTGCCAGCTCACTCGTAGCGGGGGGCCCCAGCACAGATACGCAGTATTTT. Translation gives CASSLVAGGPSTDTQYF. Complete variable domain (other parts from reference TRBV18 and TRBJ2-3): NAGVMQNPRHLVRRRGQEARLRCSPMKGHSHVYWYRQLPEEGLKFMVYLQKENIIDESGMPKERFSAEFPKEGPSILRIQQVVRGDSAAYFCASSLVAGGPSTDTQYFGPGTRLTVL.

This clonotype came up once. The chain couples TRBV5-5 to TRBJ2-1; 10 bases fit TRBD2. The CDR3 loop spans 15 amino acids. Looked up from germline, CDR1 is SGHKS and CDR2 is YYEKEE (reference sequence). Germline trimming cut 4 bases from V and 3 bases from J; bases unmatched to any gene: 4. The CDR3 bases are TGTGCCAGCAGCCCCTCTAGCGGGGGCTACAATGAGCAGTTCTTC. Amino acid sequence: CASSPSSGGYNEQFF.

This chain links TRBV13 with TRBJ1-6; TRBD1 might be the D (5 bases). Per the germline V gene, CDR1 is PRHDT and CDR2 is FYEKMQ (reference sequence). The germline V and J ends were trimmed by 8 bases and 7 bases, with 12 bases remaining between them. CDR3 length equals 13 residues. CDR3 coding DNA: TGTGCCAGCGGAGAGGCAGGGAATTCACCCCTCCACTTT. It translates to CASGEAGNSPLHF. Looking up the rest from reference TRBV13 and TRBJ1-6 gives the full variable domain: AAGVIQSPRHLIKEKRETATLKCYPIPRHDTVYWYQQGPGQDPQFLISFYEKMQSDKGSIPDRFSAQQFSDYHSELNMSSLELGDSALYFCASGEAGNSPLHFGNGTRLTVT.

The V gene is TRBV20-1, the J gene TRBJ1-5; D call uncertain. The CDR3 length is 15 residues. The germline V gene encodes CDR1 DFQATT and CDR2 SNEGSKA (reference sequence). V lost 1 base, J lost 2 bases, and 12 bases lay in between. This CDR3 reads CSARVGGKGNQPQHF. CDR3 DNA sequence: TGCAGTGCTAGAGTAGGAGGGAAGGGCAATCAGCCCCAGCATTTT.

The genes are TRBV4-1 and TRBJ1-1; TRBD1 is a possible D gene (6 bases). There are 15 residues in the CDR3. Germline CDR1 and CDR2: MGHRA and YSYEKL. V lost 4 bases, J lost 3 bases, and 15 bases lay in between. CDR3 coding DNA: TGCGCCAGCAGCCTCACAGGGTTGAGAGACACTGAAGCTTTCTTT. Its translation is CASSLTGLRDTEAFF.